This TCR beta chain was captured by sequencing in a study of identical twins. Findings and caveats of the study: Zero-insertion analyses could be partly confounded by invariant MAIT and iNKT cells.

This clonotype was recorded a few times. What it recognizes is unknown. Carrying unique molecular identifiers, the cDNA also gained a universal primer site through template switching. TCRdb processed the 5' RACE reads anew with MiXCR; each CDR3 protein has one entry. Of 470,000 or so distinct CDR3 sequences in the sample, roughly 24% were seen once. The CDR3 runs to 13 residues. The V gene end was trimmed by 4 bases and the J gene end by 7 bases; junction bases not matched to a gene: 4. Per germline, CDR1 DFQATT and CDR2 SNEGSKA (reference sequence). All donors were healthy, and all were Caucasian. The same data also contributed to another study, on T cells expressing NK-cell markers. That publication notes: Sequencing covered eight donors, seven HCMV-seropositive and one seronegative.

The receptor comes from a woman between 18 and 30 years old in good health. This chain connects TRBV20-1 to TRBJ2-2, with 9 bases matching TRBD1. The source material was CD4+ T cells sorted from blood. Here the CDR3 DNA reads TGCAGTGCTATAAGGACAGGGGACGGGGAGCTGTTTTTT. Translating it yields CSAIRTGDGELFF.